Included here is one T cell receptor beta chain sequence, with context. This specimen comes from a study of OX40 agonist ivuxolimab in advanced cancers. Generated by immunoSEQ multiplex PCR, the TCRdb table keeps only in-frame clones and is missing some. The repertoire holds roughly 53,000 clones, with roughly 84% as singletons. The CDR3 totals 15 residues. CDR1 is MGHRA, CDR2 YSYEKL, per germline. V shed 4 bases and J shed 5 bases, with 18 bases lying between them. The sequence was obtained from an adult with an advanced solid tumor such as melanoma, head and neck, liver or kidney cancer. The sample here was CD4+ or CD8+ T cells sorted from blood, taken in a trial of the OX40 agonist ivuxolimab. The rearrangement joins TRBV4-1 to TRBJ2-7; TRBD2 is a possible D gene (6 bases). Written as DNA, the CDR3 is TGCGCCAGCAGCCGCACCGGGACTCCCAGGGACGAGCAGTACTTC. This gives the protein CASSRTGTPRDEQYF.